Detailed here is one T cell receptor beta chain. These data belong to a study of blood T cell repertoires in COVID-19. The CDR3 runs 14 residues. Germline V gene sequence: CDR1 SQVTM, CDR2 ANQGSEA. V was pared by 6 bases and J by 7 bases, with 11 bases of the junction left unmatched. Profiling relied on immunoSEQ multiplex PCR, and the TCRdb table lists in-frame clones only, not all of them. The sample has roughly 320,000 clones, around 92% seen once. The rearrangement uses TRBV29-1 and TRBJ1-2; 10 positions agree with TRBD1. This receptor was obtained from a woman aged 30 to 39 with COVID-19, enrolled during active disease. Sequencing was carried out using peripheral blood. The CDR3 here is CSVAGTGDKSGYTF. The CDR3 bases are TGCAGCGTCGCCGGGACAGGGGACAAGAGTGGCTACACCTTC.